These 29 T cell receptor beta chains share one sample of origin, sequenced in a study of CD8 T cells in ankylosing spondylitis. One entry per CDR3 protein, called by TCRdb with MiXCR from the 5' RACE reads. This table holds approximately 440,000 distinct CDR3 sequences, roughly 15% found once. Whole-study findings and limits: Made up of about eight highly homologous variants, a TCR beta motif appeared characteristic of ankylosing spondylitis blood.

Their specific antigens are unknown. The sequenced sample consisted of blood, either unsorted or a sorted T cell fraction (not recorded which). The receptors shown here come from a male donor with ankylosing spondylitis.

V is TRBV2 and J is TRBJ2-6; 7 bases fit TRBD1. The CDR3 totals 15 residues. Losses at the gene ends were 6 bases for V and 2 bases for J; bases not matched to a gene: 4. The germline V gene encodes CDR1 SNHLY and CDR2 FYNNEI. CDR3 residues: CASRITGAGANVLTF. The CDR3 DNA follows: TGTGCCAGCAGGATCACAGGGGCTGGGGCCAACGTCCTGACTTTC.

This clonotype was observed a few times. The chain couples TRBV5-1 to TRBJ2-2, with D perhaps TRBD2 (6 bases). V lost 0 bases, J lost 6 bases, and 9 bases lay in between. CDR1 and CDR2 from the germline V gene are SGHRS and YFSETQ. The CDR3 is 14 residues long. The CDR3 DNA follows: TGCGCCAGCAGCTTGGGGCGGGGTGCCGGGGAGCTGTTTTTT. This sequence encodes CASSLGRGAGELFF.

This clonotype has only a few counts. This rearrangement joins TRBV6-1 to TRBJ1-2, with TRBD1 matching over 9 bases. Germline CDR1 MNHNS, CDR2 SASEGT. The CDR3 spans 13 residues. The J segment lost 6 bases and the V segment lost 6 bases, leaving 5 bases of the junction unmatched. CDR3 DNA: TGTGCCAGCAGCGGACAGGGGAGAAATGGCTACACCTTC. It translates to CASSGQGRNGYTF.

There are many counts of this clonotype. V usage is TRBV12-3 or TRBV12-4 and J usage is TRBJ2-1, with 12 positions matching TRBD2. The CDR3 consists of 15 residues. J was trimmed by 4 bases and V by 5 bases; bases with no gene match: 3. CDR3 sequence: CASSTLAGGYNEQFF. The CDR3 coding sequence is TGTGCCAGCAGTACTCTAGCGGGGGGGTACAATGAGCAGTTCTTC.

This clonotype was counted a few times. The rearrangement uses TRBV4-2 and TRBJ2-2, with 7 bases fitting TRBD2. V shed 1 base and J 9 bases; nucleotides not matched to a gene: 14. The CDR3 spans 17 residues. CDR1 and CDR2 from the germline V gene are LGHNA and YNFKEQ. The CDR3, as DNA: TGTGCCAGCAGCCAAGGCAATAGCGGGTTGGGTCTCAGGGAGCTGTTTTTT. Translating it yields CASSQGNSGLGLRELFF.

This clonotype occurred a few times. This chain uses TRBV20-1 with TRBJ2-5; D ambiguous. Trimming took 3 bases from V and 2 from J, leaving 10 bases between them. The germline V gene encodes CDR1 DFQATT and CDR2 SNEGSKA (reference sequence). This CDR3 has 13 amino acids. The CDR3: CSARADKQETQYF. In DNA, the CDR3 is TGCAGTGCTAGGGCCGACAAGCAAGAGACCCAGTACTTC.

This clonotype appeared many times. The genes are TRBV29-1 and TRBJ1-2; 11 positions match TRBD1. CDR1 and CDR2 (germline): SQVTM, ANQGSEA. Trimming at V came to 1 base and at J to 4 bases, leaving 8 bases not matched to a gene. This CDR3 spans 16 amino acids. The CDR3 reads CSVEGTGGARSYGYTF. CDR3 in DNA: TGCAGCGTTGAAGGGACAGGGGGCGCGAGGAGCTATGGCTACACCTTC.

This clonotype was seen more than once but under ten times. The rearrangement uses TRBV9 and TRBJ2-5, with D maybe TRBD2 (6 bases). V was pared by 0 bases and J by 5 bases, with 17 bases between. CDR3 length equals 16 residues. The germline V gene encodes CDR1 SGDLS and CDR2 YYNGEE. The DNA of the CDR3 is TGTGCCAGCAGCGTAGCCGGGGAGCCGGGGAGGGAGACCCAGTACTTC. It encodes CASSVAGEPGRETQYF. Using reference TRBV9 and TRBJ2-5 for the parts outside the CDR3, the full variable domain is DSGVTQTPKHLITATGQRVTLRCSPRSGDLSVYWYQQSLDQGLQFLIQYYNGEERAKGNILERFSAQQFPDLHSELNLSSLELGDSALYFCASSVAGEPGRETQYFGPGTRLLVL.

The chain couples TRBV20-1 to TRBJ2-3; TRBD2 aligns across 7 bases. V lost 6 bases and J lost 1; bases outside the gene matches: 7. Germline V gene sequence: CDR1 DFQATT, CDR2 SNEGSKA (reference sequence). This CDR3 region has 14 residues. This CDR3 reads CSALDAGGTDTQYF. CDR3 nucleotides: TGCAGTGCCCTTGACGCGGGGGGCACAGATACGCAGTATTTT.

This clonotype appeared a few times. The chain uses TRBV24-1 and TRBJ1-5, with 7 bases lining up with TRBD1. The germline CDR1 and CDR2 sequences are KGHDR and SFDVKD. V shed 2 bases and J 6 bases; nucleotides not matched to a gene: 12. The CDR3 runs 17 residues. CDR3 sequence: CATSDSRSPGQLQPQHF. As DNA, the CDR3 is TGTGCCACCAGTGATTCACGATCTCCGGGACAGCTTCAGCCCCAGCATTTT.

This clonotype appeared a few times. This rearrangement joins TRBV2 to TRBJ1-6; 10 bases map to TRBD1. The length of the CDR3 is 14 residues. The V gene's germline CDR1 is SNHLY and CDR2 FYNNEI. J was trimmed by 9 bases and V by 10 bases; bases with no gene match: 9. CDR3: CATKGTGVRSPLHF. The CDR3 nucleotides are TGTGCCACCAAAGGGACAGGGGTGCGTTCACCCCTCCACTTT.

This clonotype has more than one count but fewer than ten. This rearrangement joins TRBV2 to TRBJ2-7; D ambiguous. Trimming took off 3 bases at V and 0 bases at J, with 9 bases between the two ends. CDR1 and CDR2 (germline): SNHLY, FYNNEI. There are 14 residues in the CDR3. Here the CDR3 DNA reads TGTGCCAGCAGTGAGATGGCAAGCTCCTACGAGCAGTACTTC. Translation gives CASSEMASSYEQYF.

This clonotype has only a few counts. V is TRBV5-1 and J is TRBJ1-4; no reliable D call. The CDR3 runs 16 residues. CDR1 SGHRS and CDR2 YFSETQ come from the germline V gene. Deletions cut 4 bases from V and 4 bases from J, with 17 bases between. This CDR3 is CASSLSSPDLNEKLFF. Written as DNA, the CDR3 is TGCGCCAGCAGCCTCTCGAGTCCGGATCTTAATGAAAAACTGTTTTTT.

This clonotype was seen a handful of times. The chain links TRBV6-5 to TRBJ2-5; D not resolved. The CDR3 length is 15 residues. V was cut by 0 bases and J by 3 bases, with 11 bases left in between. The V gene's germline CDR1 is MNHEY and CDR2 SVGAGI. The CDR3 DNA is TGTGCCAGCAGTTACTCGATACGGCCTGAAGAGACCCAGTACTTC. Translating it yields CASSYSIRPEETQYF.

The table lists this clonotype with a few counts. In DNA, the CDR3 is TGTGCCAGCAGCTTAGGACAGATTAACACTGAAGCTTTCTTT. Protein product: CASSLGQINTEAFF. The chain carries TRBV7-2 and TRBJ1-1; D possibly corresponds to TRBD1 (5 bases). Germline lookup yields CDR1 SGHTA and CDR2 FQGNSA. V lost 1 base and J 2 bases, leaving 8 bases between the germline ends. The CDR3 totals 14 residues.

The rearrangement links TRBV10-3 to TRBJ1-1, with 9 nucleotides matching TRBD1. The ends lost 6 bases at V and 1 base at J; junction bases unmatched: 6. This CDR3 comprises 15 residues. Germline V lookup: CDR1 ENHRY, CDR2 SYGVKD. This chain's CDR3 is CAIRDSGQGNTEAFF. The DNA of the CDR3 is TGTGCCATCAGAGACTCGGGACAGGGGAACACTGAAGCTTTCTTT.

This chain joins TRBV7-8 and TRBJ2-1; 10 nucleotides agree with TRBD2. The CDR3 contains 16 residues. V was clipped by 6 bases and J by 1 base; unmatched bases: 6. The V gene's germline CDR1 is SGHVS and CDR2 FQNEAQ. CDR3 amino acids: CASRAWGLASYNEQFF. The DNA of the CDR3 is TGTGCCAGCAGAGCTTGGGGACTAGCGTCCTACAATGAGCAGTTCTTC. Looking up the rest from reference TRBV7-8 and TRBJ2-1 gives the full variable domain: GAGVSQSPRYKVAKRGQDVALRCDPISGHVSLFWYQQALGQGPEFLTYFQNEAQLDKSGLPSDRFFAERPEGSVSTLKIQRTQQEDSAVYLCASRAWGLASYNEQFFGPGTRLTVL.

This clonotype was detected ten times or more. The CDR3 loop is CASSFHSGSGQPQHF. CDR3 DNA sequence: TGTGCCAGCAGTTTTCATAGTGGGTCGGGGCAGCCCCAGCATTTT. V is TRBV12-3 or TRBV12-4 and J is TRBJ1-5; D remains unclear. V lost 3 bases and J lost 7, with 16 bases in between. CDR3 size: 15 residues.

The chain has TRBV21-1 and TRBJ1-1; the D call in the table, TRBD1, was not verified against the DNA. TRBV21-1 is noted as a pseudogene. The CDR3 is 15 residues long. The CDR3 reads CASIGTGPRHTEAFF. Written as DNA, the CDR3 is TGTGCCAGCATCGGGACAGGCCCAAGACACACTGAAGCTTTCTTT.

The rearrangement joins TRBV20-1 to TRBJ2-1; possibly TRBD2 for D (6 bases). This CDR3 comprises 14 residues. V gave up 6 bases and J gave up 9 bases, with 21 bases separating them. Per the germline V gene, CDR1 is DFQATT and CDR2 is SNEGSKA (reference sequence). The CDR3 here is CSAEISERRVEQFF. CDR3 sequence (DNA): TGCAGTGCAGAAATATCGGAGCGGAGGGTTGAGCAGTTCTTC.

This clonotype was counted between two and nine times. This chain joins TRBV30 and TRBJ2-7; D call uncertain. V was pared by 1 base and J by 6 bases, with 7 bases between. The CDR3 consists of 11 residues. Germline CDR1 GTSNPN, CDR2 SVGIG (reference sequence). Here the CDR3 DNA reads TGTGCCTGGAGTGGTAGTGCCGAGCAGTACTTC. This gives the protein CAWSGSAEQYF.

This chain joins TRBV12-3 or TRBV12-4 and TRBJ2-5; D is unresolved. V lost 8 bases to trimming and J lost 1 base, with 20 bases between them. The CDR3 consists of 16 residues. CDR3 bases: TGTGCCAGCGCCGGTGGTGGGTCGTCTGTCCAAGAGACCCAGTACTTC. This encodes CASAGGGSSVQETQYF.

This clonotype was seen more than once but under ten times. This chain joins TRBV20-1 and TRBJ1-2; the match to TRBD1 covers 8 bases. The germline V gene encodes CDR1 DFQATT and CDR2 SNEGSKA (reference sequence). This CDR3 is 13 amino acids long. V trimming: 5 bases; J trimming: 4 bases; junction bases outside the gene matches: 6. This CDR3 is CSAPLDRVYGYTF. Written as DNA, the CDR3 is TGCAGTGCTCCCCTGGACAGGGTCTATGGCTACACCTTC.

As concerns this clonotype: A much larger clone sits a single nucleotide away, making a read error possible. The CDR3 region is CATSYRRQGRGTGELFF. The CDR3 DNA reads TGTGCCACCAGTTACCGTCGACAGGGACGGGGCACCGGGGAGCTGTTTTTT. V and J are TRBV24-1 and TRBJ2-2; 7 bases agree with TRBD1. Germline CDR1 and CDR2: KGHDR and SFDVKD. The CDR3 has 17 residues. V was pared by 6 bases and J by 4 bases, with 13 bases of the junction left unmatched.

This clonotype has at least ten counts. This chain joins TRBV12-3 or TRBV12-4 and TRBJ1-2; perhaps TRBD1 as D (5 bases). The V end was cut by 7 bases, the J end by 8 bases, with 14 bases between. The CDR3 spans 12 residues. CDR3 nucleotide sequence: TGTGCCAGCACCTATTTTGGGGGGGGCTACACCTTC. Amino acids: CASTYFGGGYTF.

The sample holds a few counts of this clonotype. The V call is TRBV7-2, the J call TRBJ2-7; D possibly corresponds to TRBD1 (6 bases). This CDR3 has 14 amino acids. Germline V gene data show CDR1 as SGHTA and CDR2 as FQGNSA. V shed 6 bases and J shed 0 bases, with 12 bases lying between them. The CDR3 nucleotides read TGTGCCAGCAGGGTAAACAGGGCCTCCTACGAGCAGTACTTC. Translation: CASRVNRASYEQYF.

The chain is built from TRBV9 and TRBJ2-2, with a tentative D call TRBD2 (5 bases). The V gene lost 1 base and the J gene lost 5 bases, with 9 bases spanning the gap. The germline CDR1 and CDR2 sequences are SGDLS and YYNGEE. This CDR3 has 14 residues. The chain's CDR3 is CASSVSSLTGELFF. CDR3 in DNA: TGTGCCAGCAGCGTATCTAGCTTAACCGGGGAGCTGTTTTTT.

In this sample, this clonotype turned up many times. This sequence joins TRBV28 and TRBJ2-4; possible D gene TRBD2, 7 bases. CDR1 is MDHEN and CDR2 is SYDVKM in the germline V gene. Trimming took 8 bases from V and 0 from J, leaving 11 bases between them. The CDR3 length is 14 residues. The CDR3: CASGGGLAKNIQYF. In DNA form, the CDR3 reads TGTGCCAGCGGGGGGGGGCTAGCCAAAAACATTCAGTACTTC. Full variable domain (outside the CDR3, taken from reference TRBV28 and TRBJ2-4): DVKVTQSSRYLVKRTGEKVFLECVQDMDHENMFWYRQDPGLGLRLIYFSYDVKMKEKGDIPEGYSVSREKKERFSLILESASTNQTSMYLCASGGGLAKNIQYFGAGTRLSVL.

The V call is TRBV7-9, the J call TRBJ2-7; 8 bases map to TRBD1. The ends lost 8 bases at V and 2 bases at J; junction bases unmatched: 11. Germline-derived CDR1 and CDR2 are SEHNR and FQNEAQ (reference sequence). This CDR3 is 15 amino acids long. CDR3 protein: CASSKQPGQAYEQYF. CDR3 DNA sequence: TGTGCCAGCTCGAAACAACCGGGACAGGCCTACGAGCAGTACTTC.